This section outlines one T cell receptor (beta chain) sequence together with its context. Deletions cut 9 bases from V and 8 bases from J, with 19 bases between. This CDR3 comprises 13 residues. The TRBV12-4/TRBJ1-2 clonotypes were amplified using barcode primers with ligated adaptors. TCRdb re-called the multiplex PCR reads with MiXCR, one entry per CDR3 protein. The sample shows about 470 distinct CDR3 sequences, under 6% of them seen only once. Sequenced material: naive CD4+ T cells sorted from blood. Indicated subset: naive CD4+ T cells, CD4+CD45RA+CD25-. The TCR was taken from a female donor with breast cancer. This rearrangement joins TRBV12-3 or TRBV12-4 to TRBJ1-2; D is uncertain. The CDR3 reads CASTAREARGYTF. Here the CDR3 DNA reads TGTGCCAGTACCGCTAGGGAAGCTAGGGGCTACACCTTC.